These 28 T cell receptor beta chains were all obtained from the same sample, sequenced in a study of OX40 agonist ivuxolimab in advanced cancers. Sequencing used immunoSEQ multiplex PCR; TCRdb keeps in-frame clones, though not all of them. The sample shows 25,000 to 35,000 clones, 65% to 85% of them seen only once. The source was CD4+ or CD8+ T cells sorted from blood, collected in a trial of the OX40 agonist ivuxolimab. The receptors shown here come from an adult with an advanced solid tumor such as melanoma, head and neck, liver or kidney cancer.

The J gene is TRBJ2-5, the V gene TRBV5-5; D might be TRBD1 (5 bases). The DNA end is more similar to TRBJ2-7, so the J call may be wrong. Per germline, CDR1 SGHKS and CDR2 YYEKEE (reference sequence). This CDR3 has 17 residues. The CDR3 here is CASSPKSAQGRAYEQYF. CDR3 bases: TGTGCCAGCAGCCCTAAGTCGGCGCAGGGAAGAGCCTACGAGCAGTACTTC.

The genes are TRBV5-4 and TRBJ2-7, with 10 bases aligning to TRBD2. There are 15 residues in the CDR3. After removal of 0 bases from V and 2 bases from J, the junction contained 2 bases not matched to a gene. Germline CDR1 and CDR2: SGHNT and YYREEE (reference sequence). As DNA, the CDR3 is TGTGCCAGCAGCTTGGGGACTAGCGGTCCCTACGAGCAGTACTTC. This translates into CASSLGTSGPYEQYF.

The rearrangement uses TRBV5-4 and TRBJ2-5, with D tentatively TRBD1 (6 bases). Trimming took off 5 bases at V and 5 bases at J, with 19 bases between the two ends. Germline V gene data show CDR1 as SGHNT and CDR2 as YYREEE (reference sequence). The CDR3 spans 15 residues. CDR3 region: CASSYSTGSMETQYF. The CDR3, as DNA: TGTGCCAGCAGTTATTCGACAGGTTCAATGGAGACCCAGTACTTC.

The gene calls are TRBV27 and TRBJ1-2, with D perhaps matching TRBD1 (5 bases). The germline V and J ends were trimmed by 5 bases and 4 bases, with 17 bases remaining between them. CDR3 length: 15 amino acids. Germline V gives CDR1 MNHEY, CDR2 SMNVEV (reference sequence). The CDR3 loop reads CASSPQAWGFYGYTF. In DNA form, the CDR3 reads TGTGCCAGCAGTCCCCAAGCTTGGGGGTTCTATGGCTACACCTTC.

The genes are TRBV5-6 and TRBJ1-1; TRBD1 matches 10 bases. Germline V CDR1 and CDR2: SGHDT, YYEEEE. Trimming removed 4 bases from V and 4 bases from J; junction bases left unmatched: 19. This CDR3 comprises 19 residues. CDR3 amino acids: CASSPLSGGTGALGTEAFF. DNA of the CDR3: TGTGCCAGCAGCCCCCTTTCGGGCGGGACAGGGGCCCTCGGCACTGAAGCTTTCTTT.

The V and J genes are TRBV5-6 and TRBJ1-2; D is ambiguous. The CDR3 totals 12 residues. The germline V gene has CDR1 SGHDT and CDR2 YYEEEE. V was cut by 0 bases and J by 8 bases, with 8 bases left in between. The CDR3 DNA reads TGTGCCAGCAGCTTGGTAGGGAGCGGCTACACCTTC. Amino acid sequence: CASSLVGSGYTF.

The CDR3: CASSQDNLPGGSGGNTGELFF. Written as DNA, the CDR3 is TGTGCCAGCAGCCAAGATAACCTCCCGGGGGGTAGCGGGGGGAACACCGGGGAGCTGTTTTTT. V gene TRBV4-2 combines with J gene TRBJ2-2; 9 bases align to TRBD2. Unmatched junction bases numbered 15, after V lost 0 bases and J lost 1 base. The V gene's germline CDR1 is LGHNA and CDR2 YNFKEQ. The CDR3 sequence is 21 residues long.

This rearrangement joins TRBV11-1 to TRBJ2-5; D gene ambiguous. Germline V gene lookup returns CDR1 SGHAT and CDR2 FQDESV (reference sequence). This CDR3 has 16 amino acids. Trimming left V 5 bases short and J 3 bases short, with 19 bases between. The CDR3 spells CASSIVAATPEETQYF. Written as DNA, the CDR3 is TGTGCCAGCAGCATTGTCGCCGCCACGCCGGAAGAGACCCAGTACTTC.

This clone came up many times. This chain links TRBV13 with TRBJ2-2; TRBD2 might be the D (5 bases). Germline values: CDR1 PRHDT, CDR2 FYEKMQ (reference sequence). The CDR3 covers 16 residues. The V and J ends lost 5 bases and 1 base respectively, with 14 bases between them. The CDR3 DNA reads TGTGCCAGCAGCCCCCTGGACGGACTGAACACCGGGGAGCTGTTTTTT. It codes for CASSPLDGLNTGELFF.

This sequence joins TRBV11-2 and TRBJ2-2; D assignment may be TRBD1 or TRBD2 (5 bases each). The germline V gene has CDR1 SGHAT and CDR2 FQNNGV. V lost 5 bases to trimming and J lost 7 bases, with 14 bases between them. The CDR3 consists of 14 residues. DNA for the CDR3: TGTGCCAGCAGCCAAGGCCAGGGAGACGGGGAGCTGTTTTTT. This sequence encodes CASSQGQGDGELFF.

This chain joins TRBV7-2 and TRBJ2-7, with D possibly TRBD2 on 5 matching bases. Trimming took off 1 base at V and 1 base at J, with 11 bases between the two ends. The CDR3 spans 15 residues. The germline gives CDR1 SGHTA, CDR2 FQGNSA. CDR3 protein: CASSLGAGGSYEQYF. For the CDR3, the DNA is TGTGCCAGCAGCTTAGGCGCGGGCGGATCCTACGAGCAGTACTTC.

The V call is TRBV5-8, the J call TRBJ1-5; possible D gene TRBD1, 5 bases. This CDR3 is 14 amino acids long. Germline assignment: CDR1 SGHTS and CDR2 YDEGEE. Trimming stripped 0 bases from V and 7 bases from J, with 11 bases between. The CDR3, as DNA: TGTGCCAGCAGCTTGGACAGGCTGAACCAGCCCCAGCATTTT. Protein sequence: CASSLDRLNQPQHF.

The chain is built from TRBV5-1 and TRBJ2-7; either TRBD1 or TRBD2 may supply D (5 bases each). The CDR3 length is 13 residues. V gave up 3 bases and J gave up 6 bases, with 13 bases separating them. Germline CDR1 is SGHRS and CDR2 is YFSETQ. CDR3 bases: TGCGCCAGCAGCTACGGGATGGGGCTCGAGCAGTACTTC. Encoded protein: CASSYGMGLEQYF.

This chain uses TRBV27 with TRBJ2-3; D ambiguous. CDR3 length: 11 residues. Looked up from germline, CDR1 is MNHEY and CDR2 is SMNVEV (reference sequence). With 6 bases removed from V and 2 bases from J, the gap between germline ends came to 3 bases. CDR3 nucleotide sequence: TGTGCCAGCAGCCCCACAGATACGCAGTATTTT. It yields the protein CASSPTDTQYF.

The CDR3 coding sequence is TGTGCCAGCAGTGGACAGGGTGAGGTGGAGACCCAGTACTTC. The encoded protein is CASSGQGEVETQYF. The V gene is TRBV6-1, the J gene TRBJ2-5; 7 bases map to TRBD1. Trimming took 4 bases from V and 5 from J; bases not matched to a gene: 7. The germline V gene encodes CDR1 MNHNS and CDR2 SASEGT. The CDR3 runs 14 residues.

The rearrangement uses TRBV28 and TRBJ2-4; the match to TRBD2 covers 9 bases. The CDR3 length is 16 residues. The junction had 6 bases not matched to a gene; V was cut back by 5 bases and J by 1 base. The germline V gene has CDR1 MDHEN and CDR2 SYDVKM. The CDR3 spells CASSIVAGVAKNIQYF. The CDR3 region has the DNA TGTGCCAGCAGTATAGTAGCGGGAGTGGCCAAAAACATTCAGTACTTC.

The chain has TRBV19 and TRBJ1-3; 8 bases are a match to TRBD1. The V gene end was trimmed by 5 bases and the J gene end by 2 bases; junction bases not matched to a gene: 2. Per the germline V gene, CDR1 is LNHDA and CDR2 is SQIVND (reference sequence). The CDR3 runs 14 residues. The CDR3 DNA sequence: TGTGCCAGTAGTCCAGGGGGCACTGGAAACACCATATATTTT. This encodes CASSPGGTGNTIYF.

This rearrangement joins TRBV7-9 to TRBJ2-2, with D maybe TRBD1 (6 bases). The CDR3 is 16 residues long. Trimming shortened V by 5 bases and J by 3 bases, and 16 bases separated the two germline ends. The V gene's germline CDR1 is SEHNR and CDR2 FQNEAQ (reference sequence). Here the CDR3 DNA reads TGTGCCAGCAGCGCACAGGGCCACAAGGACACCGGGGAGCTGTTTTTT. Its translation is CASSAQGHKDTGELFF.

This clone was recorded once. V and J are TRBV11-2 and TRBJ2-7; unclear D gene. The CDR3 length is 8 residues. Per the germline V gene, CDR1 is SGHAT and CDR2 is FQNNGV. The V and J ends lost 8 bases and 7 bases respectively, with 3 bases between them. In DNA, the CDR3 is TGTGCCAGCCCAGAGCAGTACTTC. Protein sequence: CASPEQYF.

The chain combines TRBV9 with TRBJ2-2, with TRBD2 as a possible D gene (5 bases). There are 15 residues in the CDR3. CDR1 is SGDLS, CDR2 YYNGEE, per germline. The V end lost 4 bases, the J end lost 1 base, and 11 bases lay between the germline ends. The CDR3 DNA is TGTGCCAGCAGCCCCGGACTTGAGAACACCGGGGAGCTGTTTTTT. Translated, it gives CASSPGLENTGELFF.

The chain links TRBV18 to TRBJ2-7; 11 positions agree with TRBD1. The CDR3 totals 15 residues. CDR1 and CDR2 from the germline V gene are KGHSH and LQKENI. The V gene end was trimmed by 4 bases and the J gene end by 5 bases; junction bases not matched to a gene: 7. CDR3 sequence: CASSLPGQGVHEQYF. CDR3 coding DNA: TGTGCCAGCTCACTACCGGGACAGGGGGTCCACGAGCAGTACTTC.

V is TRBV19 and J is TRBJ1-1; no firm D call. The V gene's germline CDR1 is LNHDA and CDR2 SQIVND (reference sequence). This CDR3 spans 14 amino acids. Trimming took 3 bases from V and 4 from J, leaving 12 bases between them. The CDR3 DNA reads TGTGCCAGTAGTATTGGCGGGATCGGCACTGAAGCTTTCTTT. Amino acid sequence: CASSIGGIGTEAFF.

This clone was seen a few times. The chain has TRBV5-1 and TRBJ2-5, with TRBD1 matching over 7 bases. The germline CDR1 and CDR2 sequences are SGHRS and YFSETQ. This CDR3 spans 15 amino acids. J gave up 2 bases and V 0 bases, and 4 bases lay outside the gene matches. The chain's CDR3 is CASSLEGGVQETQYF. The DNA of the CDR3 is TGCGCCAGCAGCTTGGAAGGGGGCGTACAAGAGACCCAGTACTTC.

The rearrangement uses TRBV28 and TRBJ2-2, with 8 nucleotides matching TRBD1. The CDR3 has 17 amino acids. The germline V gene encodes CDR1 MDHEN and CDR2 SYDVKM. V trimming: 2 bases; J trimming: 3 bases; junction bases outside the gene matches: 8. The CDR3 spells CASSLPDRAAHTGELFF. CDR3 nucleotide sequence: TGTGCCAGCAGTTTACCGGACAGGGCGGCCCACACCGGGGAGCTGTTTTTT.

By proportion, this clone is large (0.1 to 1%). The chain combines TRBV4-3 with TRBJ2-5; 9 bases are a match to TRBD2. The CDR3 extends over 15 amino acids. V gave up 0 bases and J gave up 1 base; unmatched junction bases: 0. Per germline, CDR1 LGHNA and CDR2 YSLEER. The DNA of the CDR3 is TGCGCCAGCAGCCAAGAGCGGGGGGGCCAAGAGACCCAGTACTTC. Translating it yields CASSQERGGQETQYF.

The V gene is TRBV9, the J gene TRBJ1-2; weak D call: TRBD1 (6 bases). With 3 bases removed from V and 6 bases from J, the gap between germline ends came to 12 bases. The CDR3 is made up of 13 amino acids. Looked up from germline, CDR1 is SGDLS and CDR2 is YYNGEE. The CDR3 region is CASSGDIWNGYTF. The CDR3 DNA is TGTGCCAGCAGCGGGGACATTTGGAATGGCTACACCTTC.

The chain carries TRBV4-3 and TRBJ1-4; a weak D match, TRBD1 (6 bases). Germline V gives CDR1 LGHNA, CDR2 YSLEER. Trimming cost V 2 bases and J 5 bases, with 15 bases left between them. CDR3 size: 16 residues. The CDR3 DNA reads TGCGCCAGCAGCCAATTCGCCGGACAGATAAATGAAAAACTGTTTTTT. Amino acids: CASSQFAGQINEKLFF.

The chain employs TRBV5-5 and TRBJ1-3; D call uncertain. Per germline, CDR1 SGHKS and CDR2 YYEKEE (reference sequence). V gave up 4 bases and J gave up 4 bases, with 18 bases separating them. This CDR3 contains 16 residues. The CDR3 DNA reads as TGTGCCAGCAGCCAGGACTACGGATTTCTGGGAAACACCATATATTTT. Translating it yields CASSQDYGFLGNTIYF.